This T cell receptor (beta chain) was sequenced during a study of prognosis after radiotherapy for stage I lung cancer. Study summary: Roughly seven patients presented with squamous cell carcinoma, about 12 with adenocarcinoma. The study, taken as a whole, reports: Lower Shannon entropy after stereotactic body radiation therapy was observed in patients who went on to develop distant metastases.

None of the patients had undergone chemotherapy or radiotherapy beforehand or had any other malignancy, and each showed node-negative status on CT and PET/CT. The ends were cut back, 9 bases at V and 3 bases at J, with 15 bases in the middle. CDR3 length: 14 residues. Germline V gene lookup returns CDR1 MNHEY and CDR2 SVGAGI. Points on this clonotype: Its specificity is unknown. A far larger clone is one base from this, pointing to a likely read error.

Amplification of the TCR beta CDR3 (from genomic DNA) was done by two-round multiplex PCR. During first-round PCR, primers specific to each TRBV and TRBJ gene were used. A single record per CDR3 protein comes from TCRdb applying MiXCR to the multiplex PCR reads. This table has around 19,000 distinct CDR3 sequences, over 45% appearing once. The chain employs TRBV6-5 and TRBJ2-1; the D call may be TRBD1 or TRBD2 (6 bases each). The sequenced sample was PBMCs, obtained before or after stereotactic body radiation therapy (not recorded which). This clonotype was sampled from a donor aged 50 or older with non-small cell lung cancer. CDR3 residues: CARSKGEVYNEQFF. The CDR3 DNA is TGTGCCAGAAGCAAGGGGGAGGTCTACAATGAGCAGTTCTTC.